This entry lists 22 T cell receptor beta chains sequenced from one sample in a study of T-cell reconstitution after alpha-beta-depleted transplantation in children. Preparation of the TCRbeta library was carried out with unique molecular identifiers. TCRdb analysed the PCR reads with MiXCR anew, one entry per CDR3 protein. In the table there are around 370,000 distinct CDR3 sequences, roughly 17% of which are singletons. Sequenced here: PBMCs, mostly from graft donor cells, sampled 360 days after TCRalphabeta/CD19-depleted stem cell transplant. Receptors were obtained from a male patient between 2 and 15 years old who had a stem cell transplant for acute lymphoblastic leukemia, so the T cells may come from the graft donor.

A few counts support this clonotype. This rearrangement joins TRBV7-9 to TRBJ2-5, with TRBD2 matching 7 bases. Germline lookup yields CDR1 SEHNR and CDR2 FQNEAQ (reference sequence). V dropped 1 base and J dropped 5; count of bases not matched to a gene: 7. This CDR3 comprises 15 residues. The CDR3 spells CASSLGGGSRETQYF. CDR3 coding DNA: TGTGCCAGCAGCTTAGGTGGCGGGAGTCGGGAGACCCAGTACTTC.

The rearrangement uses TRBV29-1 and TRBJ2-1; D not certain. CDR1 and CDR2 (germline): SQVTM, ANQGSEA. The ends were cut back, 7 bases at V and 10 bases at J, with 23 bases in the middle. CDR3 length equals 14 residues. The CDR3, as DNA: TGCAGCGGCCTCCCCGACACCCCTCAGGAGGAGCAGTTCTTC. Residues: CSGLPDTPQEEQFF.

In its sample, this clonotype was seen many times. This sequence joins TRBV25-1 and TRBJ2-1; tentative D call: TRBD2 (5 bases). Trimming left V 5 bases short and J 4 bases short, with 21 bases between. The CDR3 sequence is 17 residues long. The germline gives CDR1 MGHDK, CDR2 SYGVNS. The CDR3 region is CASSPPQGGRAYNEQFF. CDR3 DNA: TGTGCCAGCAGTCCCCCCCAAGGAGGTCGCGCTTACAATGAGCAGTTCTTC.

The sample holds a few counts of this clonotype. V and J are TRBV2 and TRBJ2-1; TRBD1 aligns across 9 bases. This CDR3 is 17 amino acids long. With V trimmed by 4 bases and J by 4 bases, 11 bases remained unmatched. Germline V gives CDR1 SNHLY, CDR2 FYNNEI. The CDR3 is CASSAVPGTGSYNEQFF. Here the CDR3 DNA reads TGTGCCAGCAGTGCAGTACCCGGGACAGGGTCATACAATGAGCAGTTCTTC.

The rearrangement joins TRBV25-1 to TRBJ2-1; D not resolved. V was pared by 1 base and J by 5 bases, with 12 bases between. Per the germline V gene, CDR1 is MGHDK and CDR2 is SYGVNS. The CDR3 runs 15 residues. The CDR3 region has the DNA TGTGCCAGCAGTGAATGGGCTAGACCAAACAATGAGCAGTTCTTC. This encodes CASSEWARPNNEQFF.

The chain couples TRBV28 to TRBJ2-7, with 7 nucleotides matching TRBD1. V lost 6 bases to trimming and J lost 3 bases; unmatched junction nucleotides: 5. The germline gives CDR1 MDHEN, CDR2 SYDVKM. The CDR3 runs 13 residues. The CDR3, as DNA: TGTGCCAGCAGGAAAACAGGGGTCTACGAGCAGTACTTC. It codes for CASRKTGVYEQYF.

The V and J genes are TRBV19 and TRBJ1-3; 7 bases line up with TRBD1. Trimming cost V 6 bases and J 2 bases; bases outside gene matches: 10. Germline V lookup: CDR1 LNHDA, CDR2 SQIVND (reference sequence). CDR3 size: 16 residues. CDR3 loop: CASSRTSGQPGNTIYF. CDR3 DNA: TGTGCCAGTAGCCGAACATCGGGACAGCCTGGAAACACCATATATTTT.

This clonotype was seen ten or more times. V gene TRBV7-2 combines with J gene TRBJ2-1; no clear D gene. Trimming stripped 2 bases from V and 0 bases from J, with 5 bases between. This CDR3 spans 14 amino acids. The germline CDR1 and CDR2 sequences are SGHTA and FQGNSA. The CDR3 DNA sequence: TGTGCCAGCAGCTTACCAGGCTCCTACAATGAGCAGTTCTTC. Protein: CASSLPGSYNEQFF.

This clonotype was recorded many times. The chain uses TRBV5-1 and TRBJ2-3, with D perhaps TRBD1 (6 bases). CDR1 and CDR2 (germline): SGHRS, YFSETQ. V dropped 3 bases and J dropped 2 bases, with 10 bases sitting between them. The CDR3 is 14 amino acids. In nucleotides, the CDR3 is TGCGCCAGCAGCTCTACAGGGACCACAGATACGCAGTATTTT. The encoded protein is CASSSTGTTDTQYF. Looking up the rest from reference TRBV5-1 and TRBJ2-3 gives the full variable domain: KAGVTQTPRYLIKTRGQQVTLSCSPISGHRSVSWYQQTPGQGLQFLFEYFSETQRNKGNFPGRFSGRQFSNSRSEMNVSTLELGDSALYLCASSSTGTTDTQYFGPGTRLTVL.

This chain links TRBV15 with TRBJ2-2, with D perhaps matching TRBD1 or TRBD2 (5 bases each). The CDR3 consists of 11 residues. V shed 8 bases and J shed 8 bases, with 9 bases lying between them. The germline V gene encodes CDR1 LNHNV and CDR2 YYDKDF (reference sequence). Here the CDR3 DNA reads TGTGCCACCGGTTGGGGGGGGGAGCTGTTTTTT. Translated: CATGWGGELFF.

DNA for the CDR3: TGTGCCAGTAGTACCCCTCCGGGACGCCACTCCGGGGATACGCAGTATTTT. Protein sequence: CASSTPPGRHSGDTQYF. The chain couples TRBV19 to TRBJ2-3; D is possibly TRBD1 or TRBD2 (5 bases each). CDR1 is LNHDA, CDR2 SQIVND, per germline (reference sequence). Between the trimmed V and J ends, which lost 4 bases and 6 bases, there was a span of 23 bases. This CDR3 region has 17 residues.

In its sample, this clonotype was seen many times. The chain has TRBV7-9 and TRBJ2-1; D unclear. Germline CDR1 and CDR2: SEHNR and FQNEAQ (reference sequence). V was cut by 5 bases and J by 2 bases, with 7 bases left in between. The CDR3 is 13 residues long. This CDR3 is CASSLDPYNEQFF. CDR3 nucleotide sequence: TGTGCCAGCAGCCTCGACCCCTACAATGAGCAGTTCTTC.

This clonotype has a handful of counts. The chain has TRBV24-1 and TRBJ2-5; no clear D gene. This CDR3 is built from 13 residues. CDR1 and CDR2 from the germline V gene are KGHDR and SFDVKD. Trimming took 4 bases from V and 2 from J, leaving 7 bases between them. The CDR3 here is CATSELGQETQYF. CDR3 DNA sequence: TGTGCCACCAGTGAATTGGGACAAGAGACCCAGTACTTC.

A few counts support this clonotype. The chain carries TRBV12-3 or TRBV12-4 and TRBJ1-2; 10 bases map to TRBD1. With V trimmed by 4 bases and J by 8 bases, 1 base remained unmatched. The CDR3 has 12 amino acids. The CDR3 region is CASSWTGGGYTF. DNA for the CDR3: TGTGCCAGCAGTTGGACAGGGGGAGGCTACACCTTC.

The chain links TRBV9 to TRBJ2-1; 8 nucleotides align to TRBD1. The CDR3 is made up of 14 amino acids. Germline V gives CDR1 SGDLS, CDR2 YYNGEE. After removal of 0 bases from V and 9 bases from J, the junction contained 5 bases not matched to a gene. The CDR3 region is CASSVANGQGEQFF. DNA of the CDR3: TGTGCCAGCAGCGTAGCCAATGGACAGGGTGAGCAGTTCTTC.

The CDR3 is CASSDLGAPFTGELFF. CDR3 bases: TGTGCCAGCAGCGATCTGGGGGCCCCCTTCACCGGGGAGCTGTTTTTT. This rearrangement joins TRBV7-8 to TRBJ2-2, with D maybe TRBD1 (6 bases). CDR3 length: 16 residues. Looked up from germline, CDR1 is SGHVS and CDR2 is FQNEAQ. V lost 5 bases, J lost 4 bases, and 17 bases lay in between.

V and J are TRBV30 and TRBJ2-7; D may match TRBD1 or TRBD2 (6 bases each). V lost 5 bases to trimming and J lost 5 bases, with 19 bases between them. Germline V gene sequence: CDR1 GTSNPN, CDR2 SVGIG (reference sequence). The CDR3 sequence is 14 residues long. CDR3 nucleotides: TGTGCCTGGCTTGAAGTGGGGGGCAGGGACGAGCAGTACTTC. It yields the protein CAWLEVGGRDEQYF.

This clonotype has a count of ten or more. V gene TRBV9 combines with J gene TRBJ2-5; TRBD1 aligns across 7 bases. The ends lost 3 bases at V and 5 bases at J; junction bases unmatched: 4. The CDR3 extends over 13 amino acids. Germline loops: CDR1 SGDLS, CDR2 YYNGEE. The CDR3, as DNA: TGTGCCAGCAGCGCACAGGGGTTCGAGACCCAGTACTTC. Translating it yields CASSAQGFETQYF.

This clonotype was observed a few times. The chain joins TRBV4-1 to TRBJ2-5; no reliable D call. The V and J ends lost 1 base and 5 bases respectively, with 11 bases between them. Germline V CDR1 and CDR2: MGHRA, YSYEKL. The CDR3 is made up of 14 amino acids. The CDR3, as DNA: TGCGCCAGCAGCCAAGGAACCTACTTGGAGACCCAGTACTTC. This gives the protein CASSQGTYLETQYF.

The chain combines TRBV18 with TRBJ1-1; the match to TRBD1 covers 7 bases. V shed 3 bases, J shed 6 bases, and the junction held 7 bases outside the gene matches. Looked up from germline, CDR1 is KGHSH and CDR2 is LQKENI. The length of the CDR3 is 14 residues. The chain's CDR3 is CASSPVQGGSEAFF. The CDR3 nucleotides are TGTGCCAGCTCACCTGTGCAGGGGGGTTCTGAAGCTTTCTTT.

The chain carries TRBV5-1 and TRBJ2-1; D perhaps matches TRBD1 (6 bases). CDR1 is SGHRS and CDR2 is YFSETQ in the germline V gene. The germline V and J ends were trimmed by 2 bases and 4 bases, with 10 bases remaining between them. The CDR3 runs to 14 residues. The DNA of the CDR3 is TGCGCCAGCAGCTTCCCTACAGGGTACAATGAGCAGTTCTTC. It codes for CASSFPTGYNEQFF.

The chain uses TRBV2 and TRBJ2-5; D uncertain. Per germline, CDR1 SNHLY and CDR2 FYNNEI. CDR3 size: 13 residues. V was shortened by 3 bases and J by 4 bases, with 9 bases between the two germline ends. CDR3 nucleotides: TGTGCCAGCAGTGATCCCCTCAGAGAGACCCAGTACTTC. It codes for CASSDPLRETQYF.